This T cell receptor beta chain was sequenced for a study of blood T cells in healthy people across ages. With a J-beta primer mix and a sample-barcoded 5' primer, a second PCR ran roughly 6 to 11 cycles. A template-switch adaptor that had 12 random nucleotides put a tag on each cDNA molecule. TCRdb called the 5' RACE reads again in MiXCR, with one record for every CDR3 protein. The table has almost 300,000 distinct CDR3 sequences, roughly 29% seen once. This clonotype was seen only a few times. The antigen is undetermined. One end of the junction does not line up with germline, which may come from a read error. Staff drew roughly 10 milliliters of peripheral blood from each donor. The study's findings and limits: Older individuals had lower TCR beta diversity per million T cells (the decline was roughly linear). Diversity figures based on one million T cells were deemed too low.

The sequencing sample was made of blood. The source is a woman aged 65 to 85 in good health.

The CDR3 spells CASSPPSGTGLAESQLF. For the CDR3, the DNA is TGTGCCAGCTCACCACCGTCCGGGACGGGCCTTGCCGAGTCCCAGCTCTTC. The rearrangement links TRBV18 to TRBJ2-1; either TRBD1 or TRBD2 may fit D (5 bases each). CDR1 is KGHSH and CDR2 is LQKENI in the germline V gene. This CDR3 has 17 amino acids.